The 27 T cell receptor beta chains presented below share a single source sample, sequenced in a study of CD8+ T cells in alopecia areata. In each case, RNA was isolated and then reverse transcribed into cDNA as the sequencing template. The table came from immunoSEQ multiplex PCR; TCRdb's copy has only in-frame clones and leaves some out. This sample carries 55,000 to 75,000 clones, 45% to 55% of them seen once, and the ten largest clones take approximately 18%. The specimen comprised CD8+ T cells sorted from blood, sampled at week 0. All receptors come from a human donor with alopecia areata.

This clone has more than one count but fewer than ten. This chain connects TRBV4-1 to TRBJ1-5, with 7 bases identical to TRBD1. This CDR3 region has 15 residues. The V and J ends lost 4 bases and 4 bases, in that order; junction bases with no gene match: 7. Per the germline V gene, CDR1 is MGHRA and CDR2 is YSYEKL. In DNA, the CDR3 is TGCGCCAGCAGCCCCCGACAGGGAGTGAATCAGCCCCAGCATTTT. Its protein is CASSPRQGVNQPQHF.

The chain recombines TRBV7-9 with TRBJ2-2; no clear D gene. From germline, CDR1 is SEHNR and CDR2 FQNEAQ (reference sequence). The CDR3 covers 14 residues. Trimming stripped 5 bases from V and 0 bases from J, with 7 bases between. DNA of the CDR3: TGTGCCAGCAGCACCGTGACGAACACCGGGGAGCTGTTTTTT. Residues: CASSTVTNTGELFF. The variable domain in full, completed from reference TRBV7-9 and TRBJ2-2, reads DTGVSQNPRHKITKRGQNVTFRCDPISEHNRLYWYRQTLGQGPEFLTYFQNEAQLEKSRLLSDRFSAERPKGSFSTLEIQRTEQGDSAMYLCASSTVTNTGELFFGEGSRLTVL.

This clone was seen more than once but under ten times. This chain links TRBV14 with TRBJ2-1, with 11 bases that match TRBD2. Germline-derived CDR1 and CDR2 are SGHDN and FVKESK. Trimming cost V 2 bases and J 7 bases; bases outside gene matches: 4. The CDR3 length is 15 residues. CDR3 residues: CASSQLLAGANEQFF. The CDR3 bases are TGTGCCAGCAGCCAACTACTAGCGGGAGCAAATGAGCAGTTCTTC.

This clone was seen repeatedly, ten times or more. The chain uses TRBV7-6 and TRBJ1-3, with 7 bases matching TRBD1. CDR3 length equals 19 residues. The V segment lost 5 bases and the J segment 0 bases; nucleotides outside the gene matches: 16. CDR1 SGHVS and CDR2 FNYEAQ come from the germline V gene. This chain's CDR3 is CASSPTTYTGVNSGNTIYF. CDR3 DNA: TGTGCCAGCAGCCCCACGACGTATACAGGGGTCAACTCTGGAAACACCATATATTTT.

There are many counts of this clone. The gene calls are TRBV4-1 and TRBJ2-7; maybe TRBD1 (6 bases). The CDR3 runs 15 residues. Germline V gives CDR1 MGHRA, CDR2 YSYEKL. Trimming removed 2 bases at V and 0 bases at J, with 11 bases between. The CDR3 nucleotides are TGCGCCAGCAGCCAAATGACAGGTAGCTCCTACGAGCAGTACTTC. This encodes CASSQMTGSSYEQYF.

The genes are TRBV30 and TRBJ2-3, with TRBD2 matching over 11 bases. J was trimmed by 4 bases and V by 6 bases; bases with no gene match: 3. This CDR3 region has 13 residues. Germline V CDR1 and CDR2: GTSNPN, SVGIG (reference sequence). Written as DNA, the CDR3 is TGTGCCTGTACTAGCGGGAGCCCAGATACGCAGTATTTT. Translating it yields CACTSGSPDTQYF.

The chain couples TRBV30 to TRBJ1-1; D remains ambiguous. The CDR3 contains 11 residues. Germline V gene lookup returns CDR1 GTSNPN and CDR2 SVGIG (reference sequence). Trimming removed 8 bases from V and 6 bases from J, with 13 bases in between. The CDR3: CALRRASEAFF. The CDR3 DNA is TGTGCCCTGCGACGCGCGTCTGAAGCTTTCTTT.

This clone was seen once. V gene TRBV5-4 combines with J gene TRBJ1-2; D gene unclear. The V and J ends lost 4 bases and 7 bases respectively, with 8 bases between them. The CDR3 loop spans 11 amino acids. The V gene's germline CDR1 is SGHNT and CDR2 YYREEE (reference sequence). The CDR3 sequence is CASSPGGGYTF. The CDR3 nucleotides are TGTGCCAGCAGCCCGGGTGGTGGCTACACCTTC. Full variable domain (remainder filled in from reference TRBV5-4 and TRBJ1-2): ETGVTQSPTHLIKTRGQQVTLRCSSQSGHNTVSWYQQALGQGPQFIFQYYREEENGRGNFPPRFSGLQFPNYSSELNVNALELDDSALYLCASSPGGGYTFGSGTRLTVV.

This clone has just a few counts. CDR3 loop: CASRSQGGFGANVLTF. Here the CDR3 DNA reads TGTGCCAGCAGATCTCAGGGAGGGTTTGGGGCCAACGTCCTGACTTTC. The V and J genes are TRBV7-9 and TRBJ2-6; 7 bases agree with TRBD2. V dropped 6 bases and J dropped 3; count of bases not matched to a gene: 8. Germline CDR1 SEHNR, CDR2 FQNEAQ (reference sequence). The length of the CDR3 is 16 residues.

This clone was detected only a few times. The chain couples TRBV9 to TRBJ2-2; no clear D gene. Trimming stripped 0 bases from V and 3 bases from J, with 9 bases between. The CDR3 has 15 residues. Germline assignment: CDR1 SGDLS and CDR2 YYNGEE. The CDR3 region is CASSVANLHTGELFF. CDR3 bases: TGTGCCAGCAGCGTAGCTAACTTGCACACCGGGGAGCTGTTTTTT.

V and J are TRBV29-1 and TRBJ2-1; 7 bases agree with TRBD2. The CDR3 runs 17 residues. V shed 3 bases, J shed 0 bases, and the junction held 11 bases outside the gene matches. Germline assignment: CDR1 SQVTM and CDR2 ANQGSEA. Written as DNA, the CDR3 is TGCAGCGTTGAGGGGCTAGCGGCTCCGAGCTCCTACAATGAGCAGTTCTTC. Translating gives CSVEGLAAPSSYNEQFF.

This clone occurred a few times. Germline is not matched at one junction end, which may reflect a read error. DNA for the CDR3: TGCGCCAGCAGCCAAGATCGATGGACAGTTTACTATGGCTACACCTTC. Protein sequence: CASSQDRWTVYYGYTF. The rearrangement joins TRBV5-5 to TRBJ1-2; D possibly corresponds to TRBD1 (6 bases). Germline assignment: CDR1 SGHKS and CDR2 YYEKEE (reference sequence). This CDR3 region has 16 residues.

This clone was found a few times. This chain joins TRBV29-1 and TRBJ2-7; 12 bases line up with TRBD1. CDR1 SQVTM and CDR2 ANQGSEA come from the germline V gene. The trim removed 7 bases at V and 6 bases at J, leaving 10 bases unmatched. The CDR3 consists of 14 residues. The CDR3 nucleotides are TGCAGCGCCGGGGAGTCGGGACAGGGGGCCGAGCAGTACTTC. This sequence encodes CSAGESGQGAEQYF.

The chain recombines TRBV19 with TRBJ2-1; 10 bases are shared with TRBD2. Germline V gene lookup returns CDR1 LNHDA and CDR2 SQIVND (reference sequence). There are 15 residues in the CDR3. V trimming: 5 bases; J trimming: 5 bases; junction bases outside the gene matches: 6. The CDR3 region is CASSFSGRIDNEQFF. For the CDR3, the DNA is TGTGCCAGTAGTTTTAGCGGGAGGATAGACAATGAGCAGTTCTTC.

In its sample, this clone was seen a few times. This rearrangement joins TRBV5-4 to TRBJ1-2; 12 nucleotides line up with TRBD1. The CDR3 consists of 16 residues. With V trimmed by 8 bases and J by 6 bases, 14 bases remained unmatched. Germline V gene lookup returns CDR1 SGHNT and CDR2 YYREEE (reference sequence). The CDR3 loop is CASPEPGQGATDGYTF. As DNA, the CDR3 is TGTGCCAGTCCTGAACCGGGACAGGGGGCGACGGATGGCTACACCTTC.

About this clone itself: Germline is not matched at one junction end, which may reflect a read error. This chain uses TRBV7-7 with TRBJ2-1, with D tentatively TRBD1 or TRBD2 (5 bases each). The CDR3 covers 16 residues. Germline loops: CDR1 SSHAT, CDR2 FNYEAQ (reference sequence). The CDR3 sequence: CASSLALGPPYNEQFF. The CDR3 nucleotides are TGTGCTAGCAGCTTAGCTTTGGGACCACCATACAATGAGCAGTTCTTC.

The chain has TRBV4-2 and TRBJ2-1; 11 bases are a match to TRBD2. The germline CDR1 and CDR2 sequences are LGHNA and YNFKEQ. This CDR3 spans 21 amino acids. Trimming took 4 bases from V and 0 from J; bases not matched to a gene: 17. The CDR3, as DNA: TGTGCCAGCAGCCCCCCAGGTCGTAGTAGCGGGAGGGACAGCTCCTACAATGAGCAGTTCTTC. This translates into CASSPPGRSSGRDSSYNEQFF.

The chain couples TRBV7-2 to TRBJ2-7; D unclear. Trimming pared 5 bases from V and 3 bases from J, leaving 11 bases between. CDR1 SGHTA and CDR2 FQGNSA come from the germline V gene. This CDR3 spans 13 amino acids. The DNA for the CDR3 is TGTGCCAGCAGCCAAGAAAGGCACTACGAGCAGTACTTC. It specifies CASSQERHYEQYF.

Worth noting for this clone: Germline is not matched at one junction end, which may reflect a read error. The genes are TRBV7-7 and TRBJ2-1; 9 bases line up with TRBD2. CDR1 is SSHAT and CDR2 is FNYEAQ in the germline V gene (reference sequence). The CDR3 has 17 amino acids. The CDR3 protein is CASSPGSASGTYNEQFF. CDR3 bases: TGTGCTAGCAGCCCTGGATCGGCTAGCGGGACTTACAATGAGCAGTTCTTC.

This clone was seen repeatedly, ten times or more. The chain uses TRBV9 and TRBJ2-1, with D possibly being TRBD2 (6 bases). This CDR3 is 15 amino acids long. Germline CDR1 is SGDLS and CDR2 is YYNGEE. Deletions cut 4 bases from V and 4 bases from J, with 15 bases between. CDR3 residues: CASSTSGTPYNEQFF. The CDR3 bases are TGTGCCAGCAGCACTTCCGGGACTCCTTACAATGAGCAGTTCTTC.

The chain links TRBV19 to TRBJ1-1; D is uncertain. The CDR3 loop spans 13 amino acids. V was clipped by 3 bases and J by 1 base, with 6 bases between them. From germline, CDR1 is LNHDA and CDR2 SQIVND (reference sequence). The CDR3, as DNA: TGTGCCAGTAGTATTCGGGGGAACACTGAAGCTTTCTTT. This encodes CASSIRGNTEAFF.

With respect to this clone: Possible read error: a much larger clone is one base away. The sample has other DNA sequences that encode this CDR3 too. The chain couples TRBV4-1 to TRBJ2-7; TRBD2 matches 15 bases. The CDR3 consists of 16 residues. With V trimmed by 3 bases and J by 5 bases, 5 bases remained unmatched. Germline-derived CDR1 and CDR2 are MGHRA and YSYEKL. CDR3 protein: CASSQTGLAGGNEQYF. The CDR3 DNA is TGCGCCAGCAGCCAGACGGGACTAGCGGGGGGCAACGAGCAGTACTTC.

V and J are TRBV4-1 and TRBJ2-2; D call uncertain. V was clipped by 0 bases and J by 6 bases, with 8 bases between them. The CDR3 covers 14 residues. The germline gives CDR1 MGHRA, CDR2 YSYEKL. The CDR3 loop reads CASSQDHGSGELFF. The CDR3 nucleotides read TGCGCCAGCAGCCAAGATCACGGTTCCGGGGAGCTGTTTTTT.

V and J are TRBV7-2 and TRBJ2-7; a weak D match, TRBD2 (5 bases). Trimming took off 2 bases at V and 2 bases at J, with 13 bases between the two ends. The germline V gene has CDR1 SGHTA and CDR2 FQGNSA. This CDR3 contains 15 residues. The CDR3 DNA follows: TGTGCCAGCAGCTTACGGGGTTCTCCTACCTACGAGCAGTACTTC. Amino acid sequence: CASSLRGSPTYEQYF.

Ten or more counts support this clone. The chain employs TRBV29-1 and TRBJ2-1; D is uncertain. Germline V gives CDR1 SQVTM, CDR2 ANQGSEA. V was shortened by 1 base and J by 0 bases, with 10 bases between the two germline ends. CDR3 length: 15 amino acids. CDR3 residues: CSVEVRTNSYNEQFF. The CDR3 DNA reads as TGCAGCGTTGAAGTAAGGACCAACTCCTACAATGAGCAGTTCTTC.

The V gene is TRBV29-1, the J gene TRBJ2-7; the D gene is possibly TRBD1 (5 bases). This CDR3 contains 15 residues. V gave up 1 base and J gave up 0 bases, with 13 bases separating them. Per germline, CDR1 SQVTM and CDR2 ANQGSEA. CDR3 amino acids: CSVEGVGQYSYEQYF. DNA of the CDR3: TGCAGCGTTGAAGGTGTTGGACAATACTCCTACGAGCAGTACTTC.

The V call is TRBV30, the J call TRBJ1-1, with D hard to call. This CDR3 has 13 residues. V was cut by 0 bases and J by 2 bases, with 7 bases left in between. From germline, CDR1 is GTSNPN and CDR2 SVGIG (reference sequence). The CDR3 DNA reads as TGTGCCTGGAGTGTGCACCGAAACACTGAAGCTTTCTTT. Translated, it gives CAWSVHRNTEAFF.